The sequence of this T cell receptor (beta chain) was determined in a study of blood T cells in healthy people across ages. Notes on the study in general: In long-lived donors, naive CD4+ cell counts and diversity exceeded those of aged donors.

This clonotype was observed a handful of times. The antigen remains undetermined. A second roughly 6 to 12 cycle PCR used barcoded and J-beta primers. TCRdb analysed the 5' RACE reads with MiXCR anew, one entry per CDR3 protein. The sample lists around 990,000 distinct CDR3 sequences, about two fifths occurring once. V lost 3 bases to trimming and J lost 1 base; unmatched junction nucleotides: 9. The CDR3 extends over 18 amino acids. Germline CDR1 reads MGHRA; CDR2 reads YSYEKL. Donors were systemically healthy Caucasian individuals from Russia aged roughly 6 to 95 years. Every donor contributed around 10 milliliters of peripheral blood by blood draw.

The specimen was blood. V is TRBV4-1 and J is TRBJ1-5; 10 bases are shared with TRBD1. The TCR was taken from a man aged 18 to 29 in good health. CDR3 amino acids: CASSQGQGRRTSNQPQHF. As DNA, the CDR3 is TGCGCCAGCAGCCAGGGACAGGGGAGGAGGACGAGCAATCAGCCCCAGCATTTT.